The present T cell receptor beta chain was sequenced within a study of shared clonotypes between healthy human individuals. At the level of the study: There were three CD4 naive, three CD4 memory, two CD8 naive and one CD8 memory plates per donor. Overall study results and limits: Only blood underwent sampling, and tissue repertoires likely differ. Read depth was anticipated to influence clonotype sharing among donors. Shared across several donors were around 5% of the naive CD4 clonotypes.

In the case of this clone: Its specificity is unknown.

J gave up 5 bases and V 1 base, and 5 bases lay outside the gene matches. Germline CDR1 LGHNA, CDR2 YSLEER. The CDR3 has 16 amino acids. Sequenced by immunoSEQ multiplex PCR; TCRdb stores in-frame clones only, minus some. The data show over 2 million clones, with around 92% seen just once and about 0.41% held by the top ten. The receptor was isolated from a man younger than 35 in good health. Some clones in this sample may be carry-over from other donors' samples. The gene calls are TRBV4-3 and TRBJ2-2; the match to TRBD1 covers 9 bases. The specimen sequenced was naive CD4+ T cells from PBMCs. Subset indicated: CD45RA+ positively selected. In DNA, the CDR3 is TGCGCCAGCAGCCAAGGCCGTGGACAGGGGACCGGGGAGCTGTTTTTT. Translating gives CASSQGRGQGTGELFF.